The clone carrying this TCR beta chain was picked up many times. This specimen comes from a study of T cells in Graves' hyperthyroidism and ophthalmopathy. It was RNA transcripts that yielded the amplified TCR beta CDR3 regions. Initially, a first-round RT-PCR of the TCR CDR3 employed the HTBI primer set. TCRdb re-called the multiplex PCR reads with MiXCR, one entry per CDR3 protein. The sample contains about 480,000 distinct CDR3 sequences, approximately 15% of which appear only once. The clonotype comes from a woman aged 18-29 years with Graves' hyperthyroidism. Sequencing input: blood.

The CDR3 nucleotides read TGTGCCAGCAGCTACAAGATGCCTTTTAGCAATCAGCCCCAGCATTTT. Its translation is CASSYKMPFSNQPQHF. V and J are TRBV27 and TRBJ1-5; D gene unclear. The CDR3 has 16 residues. Germline loops: CDR1 MNHEY, CDR2 SMNVEV (reference sequence). The V and J ends lost 6 bases and 0 bases respectively, with 15 bases between them.